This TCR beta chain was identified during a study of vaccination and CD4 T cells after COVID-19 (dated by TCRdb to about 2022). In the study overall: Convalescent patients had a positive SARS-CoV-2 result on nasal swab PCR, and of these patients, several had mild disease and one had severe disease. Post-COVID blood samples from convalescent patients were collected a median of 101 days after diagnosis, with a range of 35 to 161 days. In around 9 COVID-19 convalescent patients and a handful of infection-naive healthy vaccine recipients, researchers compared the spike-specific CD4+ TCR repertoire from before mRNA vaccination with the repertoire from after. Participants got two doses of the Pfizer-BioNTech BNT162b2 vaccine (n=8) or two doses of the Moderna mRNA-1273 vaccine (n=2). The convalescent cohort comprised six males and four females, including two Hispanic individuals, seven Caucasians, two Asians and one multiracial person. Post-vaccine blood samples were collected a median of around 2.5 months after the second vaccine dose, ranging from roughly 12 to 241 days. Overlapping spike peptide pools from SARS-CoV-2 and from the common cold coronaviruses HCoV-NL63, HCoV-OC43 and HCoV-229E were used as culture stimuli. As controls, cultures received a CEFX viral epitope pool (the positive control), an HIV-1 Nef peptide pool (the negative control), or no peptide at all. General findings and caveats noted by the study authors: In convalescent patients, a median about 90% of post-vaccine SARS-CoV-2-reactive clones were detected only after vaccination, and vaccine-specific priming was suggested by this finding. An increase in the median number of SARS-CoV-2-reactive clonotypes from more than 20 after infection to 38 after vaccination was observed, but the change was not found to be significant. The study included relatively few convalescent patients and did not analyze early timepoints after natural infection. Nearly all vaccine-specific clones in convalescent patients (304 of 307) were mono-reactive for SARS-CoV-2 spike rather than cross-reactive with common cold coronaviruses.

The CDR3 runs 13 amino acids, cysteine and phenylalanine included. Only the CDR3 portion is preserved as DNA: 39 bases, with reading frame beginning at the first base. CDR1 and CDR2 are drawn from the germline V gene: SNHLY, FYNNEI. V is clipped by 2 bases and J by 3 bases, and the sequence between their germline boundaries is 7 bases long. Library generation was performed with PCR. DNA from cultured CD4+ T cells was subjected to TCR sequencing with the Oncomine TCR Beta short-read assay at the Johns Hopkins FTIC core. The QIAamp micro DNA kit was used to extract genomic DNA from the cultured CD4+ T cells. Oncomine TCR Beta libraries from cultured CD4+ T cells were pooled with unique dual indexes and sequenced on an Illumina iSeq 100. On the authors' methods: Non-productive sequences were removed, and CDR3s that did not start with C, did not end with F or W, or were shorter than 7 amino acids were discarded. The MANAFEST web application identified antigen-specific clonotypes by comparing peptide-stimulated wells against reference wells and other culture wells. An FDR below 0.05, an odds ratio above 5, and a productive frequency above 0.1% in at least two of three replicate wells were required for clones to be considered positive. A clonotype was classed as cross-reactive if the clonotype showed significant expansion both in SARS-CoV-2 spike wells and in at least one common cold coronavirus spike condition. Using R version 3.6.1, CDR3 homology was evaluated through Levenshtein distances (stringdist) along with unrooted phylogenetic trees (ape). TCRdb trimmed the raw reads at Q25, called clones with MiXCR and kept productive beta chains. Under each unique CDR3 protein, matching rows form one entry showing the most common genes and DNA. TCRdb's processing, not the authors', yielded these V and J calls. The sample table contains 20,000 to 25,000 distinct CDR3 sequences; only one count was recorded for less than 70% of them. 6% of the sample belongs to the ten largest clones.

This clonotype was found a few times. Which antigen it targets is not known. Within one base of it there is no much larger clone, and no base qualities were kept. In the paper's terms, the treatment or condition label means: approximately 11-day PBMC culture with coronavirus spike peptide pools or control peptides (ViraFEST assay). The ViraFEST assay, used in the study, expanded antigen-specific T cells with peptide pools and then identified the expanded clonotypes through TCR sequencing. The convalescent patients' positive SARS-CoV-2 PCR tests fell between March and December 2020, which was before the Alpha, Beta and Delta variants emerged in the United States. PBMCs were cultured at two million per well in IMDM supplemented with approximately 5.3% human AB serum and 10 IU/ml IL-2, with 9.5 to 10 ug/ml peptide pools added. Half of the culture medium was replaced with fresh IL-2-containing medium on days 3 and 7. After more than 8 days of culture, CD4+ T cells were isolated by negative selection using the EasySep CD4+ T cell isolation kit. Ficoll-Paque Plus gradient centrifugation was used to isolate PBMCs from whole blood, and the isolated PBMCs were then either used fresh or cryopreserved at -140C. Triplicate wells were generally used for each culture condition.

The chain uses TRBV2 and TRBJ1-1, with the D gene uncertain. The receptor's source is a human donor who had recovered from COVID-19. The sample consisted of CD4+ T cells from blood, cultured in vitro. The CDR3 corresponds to CASSESGYTEAFF. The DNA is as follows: TGTGCCAGCAGTGAATCGGGGTACACTGAAGCTTTCTTT. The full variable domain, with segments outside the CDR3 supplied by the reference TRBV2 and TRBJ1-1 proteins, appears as EPEVTQTPSHQVTQMGQEVILRCVPISNHLYFYWYRQILGQKVEFLVSFYNNEISEKSEIFDDQFSVERPDGSNFTLKIRSTKLEDSAMYFCASSESGYTEAFFGQGTRLTVV.